Listed below are T cell receptor beta chains from one sample, sequenced in a study of vaccination and CD4 T cells after COVID-19. TCRdb re-analysed the PCR reads in MiXCR, keeping a single row per CDR3 protein. There are under 25,000 distinct CDR3 sequences in the sample; about 23% occur only once, and 7% to 8.5% lies in the top ten. These TCRs' antigens remain unknown. Input material: cultured CD4+ T cells from blood. These receptors were collected from a human donor with COVID-19. Each CDR3 is given with its conserved first and last residue. A D gene is named only where the DNA matches it firmly. Clone sizes are given selectively: once, few, many, or a class where the clone is expanded.

clone size	D gene	J gene	V gene	CDR3 protein	CDR3 DNA
few	NA	TRBJ2-3	TRBV6-1	CASTAPGVDTQYF	TGTGCCAGCACGGCGCCCGGGGTAGATACGCAGTATTTT
few	NA	TRBJ2-5	TRBV5-4	CASSLRSAGSGTQYF	TGTGCCAGCAGCTTGAGGTCGGCAGGATCGGGGACCCAGTACTTC
NA	NA	TRBJ2-3	TRBV7-9	CASSFQGNTDTQYF	TGTGCCAGCAGCTTTCAAGGAAACACAGATACGCAGTATTTT
NA	TRBD2	TRBJ2-2	TRBV28	CASSRLAGGRHTGELFF	TGTGCCAGCAGTAGACTAGCGGGGGGGCGGCACACCGGGGAGCTGTTTTTT
NA	TRBD2	TRBJ2-5	TRBV9	CASSVERGQVGLAGRQETQYF	TGTGCCAGCAGCGTAGAAAGGGGGCAGGTTGGGCTAGCGGGGAGGCAAGAGACCCAGTACTTC
NA	NA	TRBJ1-5	TRBV28	CATPGSNSNQPQHF	TGTGCCACCCCAGGCTCTAATAGCAATCAGCCCCAGCATTTT
NA	TRBD2	TRBJ2-5	TRBV12-3/TRBV12-4	CASSSGLPQTQYF	TGTGCCAGCAGTTCGGGACTACCCCAGACCCAGTACTTC
NA	NA	TRBJ2-2	TRBV5-6	CAGSLVGPGELFF	TGTGCCGGCAGCCTGGTGGGTCCCGGGGAGCTGTTTTTT
NA	NA	TRBJ1-5	TRBV7-2	CASSLRQGGNQPQHF	TGTGCCAGCAGCTTAAGGCAGGGTGGCAATCAGCCCCAGCATTTT
NA	NA	TRBJ1-6	TRBV28	CASVDFRVSPLHF	TGTGCCAGCGTTGATTTCAGGGTTTCACCCCTCCACTTT
NA	TRBD2	TRBJ2-2	TRBV6-1	CASSLAGMNTGELFF	TGTGCCAGCTCCCTAGCGGGCATGAACACCGGGGAGCTGTTTTTT
few	NA	TRBJ2-7	TRBV2	CASSELRVEQYF	TGTGCCAGCAGTGAGTTAAGGGTAGAGCAGTACTTC
NA	NA	TRBJ1-1	TRBV6-1	CASMIANTEAFF	TGTGCCAGCATGATAGCAAACACTGAAGCTTTCTTT
few	NA	TRBJ2-3	TRBV7-2	CASSLEGSTDTQYF	TGTGCCAGCAGCTTAGAGGGTAGCACAGATACGCAGTATTTT
medium-sized	TRBD1	TRBJ2-5	TRBV27	CASSSPGQGYQETQYF	TGTGCCAGCAGTTCACCGGGACAGGGATACCAAGAGACCCAGTACTTC
NA	NA	TRBJ1-2	TRBV12-3/TRBV12-4	CASSLDKNYGYTF	TGTGCCAGCAGCCTAGACAAAAACTATGGCTACACCTTC
NA	NA	TRBJ1-4	TRBV18	CASSPDFGNEKLFF	TGTGCCAGCTCACCGGATTTCGGGAATGAAAAACTGTTTTTT
few	NA	TRBJ2-7	TRBV7-2	CASSSSIRSYEQYF	TGTGCCAGCAGCTCATCGATCAGATCCTACGAGCAGTACTTC
few	NA	TRBJ2-7	TRBV5-4	CASRVKGETYEQYF	TGTGCCAGCAGGGTCAAGGGGGAAACTTACGAGCAGTACTTC
NA	NA	TRBJ2-7	TRBV2	CASSADRLSYEQYF	TGTGCCAGCAGTGCCGACAGGTTGTCCTACGAGCAGTACTTC
few	TRBD1	TRBJ1-1	TRBV7-2	CASSQGAVRQFPFF	TGTGCCAGCAGCCAGGGGGCGGTTCGGCAGTTTCCTTTCTTT
few	NA	TRBJ2-5	TRBV11-2	CASSFNGKETQYF	TGTGCCAGCAGCTTTAACGGGAAGGAGACCCAGTACTTC
NA	NA	TRBJ1-2	TRBV14	CASSGGRGGYTF	TGTGCCAGCAGCGGAGGTCGGGGGGGCTACACCTTC
few	TRBD1	TRBJ1-1	TRBV6-1	CASSRRSGTGYTEAFF	TGTGCCAGCAGTCGGAGATCCGGGACAGGGTACACTGAAGCTTTCTTT
NA	TRBD1	TRBJ2-7	TRBV9	CASSVSWTGDYEQYF	TGTGCCAGCAGCGTGTCATGGACAGGGGACTACGAGCAGTACTTC
NA	TRBD1	TRBJ1-4	TRBV5-4	CASSLGGQGGHEKLFF	TGTGCCAGCAGCTTGGGCGGACAGGGAGGTCATGAAAAACTGTTTTTT
NA	NA	TRBJ1-5	TRBV28	CASSLGGKPQHF	TGTGCCAGCAGTTTAGGGGGTAAGCCCCAGCATTTT
few	NA	TRBJ1-2	TRBV2	CASSEGQNYGYTF	TGTGCCAGCAGTGAAGGGCAGAACTATGGCTACACCTTC
few	NA	TRBJ2-7	TRBV11-3	CASSQVRGDEQYF	TGTGCCAGCAGCCAGGTCAGGGGGGACGAGCAGTACTTC
NA	TRBD1	TRBJ2-7	TRBV12-3/TRBV12-4	CASINRGLVEKTYEQYF	TGTGCCAGCATAAACAGGGGGCTCGTCGAGAAAACCTACGAGCAGTACTTC
few	NA	TRBJ1-1	TRBV6-2/TRBV6-3	CASSYSLKPDRTEAFF	TGTGCCAGCAGTTACAGCTTGAAGCCGGATAGGACTGAAGCTTTCTTT
few	NA	TRBJ2-7	TRBV20-1	CSAPRDLYEQYF	TGCAGTGCTCCCCGGGACCTCTACGAGCAGTACTTC
NA	TRBD2	TRBJ2-5	TRBV19	CASSMERGKPQYF	TGTGCCAGTAGTATGGAGCGGGGCAAGCCCCAGTACTTC
NA	NA	TRBJ1-2	TRBV9	CASSARGVINYGYTF	TGTGCCAGCAGTGCGAGGGGGGTTATTAACTATGGCTACACCTTC
NA	TRBD2	TRBJ2-3	TRBV6-2/TRBV6-3	CASSHRLATSTDTQYF	TGTGCCAGCAGTCATAGACTAGCGACTAGCACAGATACGCAGTATTTT
NA	NA	TRBJ2-7	TRBV7-2	CASSLANLGIADQYF	TGTGCCAGCAGCTTAGCGAATTTGGGGATCGCCGACCAGTACTTC
few	NA	TRBJ2-5	TRBV24-1	CATSVGETQYF	TGTGCCACCAGCGTCGGGGAGACCCAGTACTTC
few	TRBD1	TRBJ2-2	TRBV19	CATKQGLMAGELFF	TGTGCCACCAAACAGGGGCTCATGGCCGGGGAGCTGTTTTTT
NA	TRBD2	TRBJ2-1	TRBV6-1	CASSEGGLPRLFF	TGTGCCAGCAGTGAAGGGGGACTACCGCGGTTGTTCTTC
NA	NA	TRBJ2-2	TRBV6-1	CATLDRKNTGELFF	TGTGCCACTTTAGACAGAAAGAACACCGGGGAGCTGTTTTTT
few	NA	TRBJ1-1	TRBV7-9	CASSVRAAEAFF	TGTGCCAGCAGCGTCCGGGCGGCTGAAGCTTTCTTT
once	NA	TRBJ2-7	TRBV10-3	CAIRQDWGANEQYF	TGTGCCATCCGCCAGGATTGGGGAGCTAACGAGCAGTACTTC
few	NA	TRBJ2-3	TRBV7-2	CASSTNRAPSTDTQYF	TGTGCCAGCAGTACTAACAGGGCCCCTAGCACAGATACGCAGTATTTT
few	NA	TRBJ2-2	TRBV2	CASSEVRSNTGELFF	TGTGCCAGCAGTGAAGTCAGGTCGAACACCGGGGAGCTGTTTTTT
few	NA	TRBJ2-7	TRBV7-2	CASSRGFYEQYF	TGTGCCAGCAGCAGGGGATTCTACGAGCAGTACTTC
medium-sized	NA	TRBJ1-2	TRBV11-2	CASSMTRHYGYTF	TGTGCCAGCAGCATGACAAGGCACTATGGCTACACCTTC
NA	NA	TRBJ1-4	TRBV4-2	CASSRSDPGANEKLFF	TGTGCCAGCAGCCGGTCCGACCCCGGGGCTAATGAAAAACTGTTTTTT
NA	NA	TRBJ1-5	TRBV5-6	CACSLAAGEQPQHF	TGTGCCTGCAGCTTGGCGGCGGGGGAACAGCCCCAGCATTTT
NA	TRBD2	TRBJ2-2	TRBV19	CASSLPGGWTGELFF	TGTGCCAGTAGCCTCCCGGGAGGTTGGACCGGGGAGCTGTTTTTT
NA	TRBD1	TRBJ2-5	TRBV2	CASSEARTGQETQYF	TGTGCCAGCAGTGAAGCAAGGACAGGCCAAGAGACCCAGTACTTC
few	NA	TRBJ2-1	TRBV5-5	CASFTDPNYNEQFF	TGTGCCAGCTTTACGGACCCCAATTACAATGAGCAGTTCTTC
few	NA	TRBJ1-6	TRBV20-1	CSASVEGLNSPLHF	TGCAGTGCTTCCGTAGAGGGTCTTAATTCACCCCTCCACTTT